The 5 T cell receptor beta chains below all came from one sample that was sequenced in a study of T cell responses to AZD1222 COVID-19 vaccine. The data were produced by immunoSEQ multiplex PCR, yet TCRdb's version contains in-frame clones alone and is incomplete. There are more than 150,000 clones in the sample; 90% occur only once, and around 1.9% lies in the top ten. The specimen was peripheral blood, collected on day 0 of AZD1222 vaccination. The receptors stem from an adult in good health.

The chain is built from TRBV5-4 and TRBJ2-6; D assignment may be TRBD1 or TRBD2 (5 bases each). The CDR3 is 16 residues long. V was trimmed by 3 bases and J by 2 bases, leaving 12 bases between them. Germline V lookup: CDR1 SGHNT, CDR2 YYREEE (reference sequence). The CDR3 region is CASSSPVGAGANVLTF. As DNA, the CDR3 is TGTGCCAGCAGCTCGCCTGTGGGGGCTGGGGCCAACGTCCTGACTTTC.

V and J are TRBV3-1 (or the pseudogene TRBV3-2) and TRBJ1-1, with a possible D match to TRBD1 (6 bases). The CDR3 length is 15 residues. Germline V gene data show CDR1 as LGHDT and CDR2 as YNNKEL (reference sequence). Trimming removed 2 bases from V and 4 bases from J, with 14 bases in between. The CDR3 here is CASSQRLQGVTEAFF. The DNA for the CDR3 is TGTGCCAGCAGCCAACGGCTACAGGGCGTCACTGAAGCTTTCTTT.

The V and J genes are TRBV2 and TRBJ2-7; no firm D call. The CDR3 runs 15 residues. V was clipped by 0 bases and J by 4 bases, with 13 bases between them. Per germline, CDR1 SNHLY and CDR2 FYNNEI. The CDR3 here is CASSEAGTNQYEQYF. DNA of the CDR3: TGTGCCAGCAGTGAAGCGGGCACAAATCAATACGAGCAGTACTTC.

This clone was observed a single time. CDR3 nucleotides: TGTGCCAGCAGCTTTACCACTAGTCAGAATGAGCAGTTCTTC. It encodes CASSFTTSQNEQFF. This chain links TRBV5-4 with TRBJ2-1, with D perhaps TRBD2 (5 bases). The V end was cut by 2 bases, the J end by 7 bases, with 13 bases between. CDR1 SGHNT and CDR2 YYREEE come from the germline V gene (reference sequence). This CDR3 comprises 14 residues.

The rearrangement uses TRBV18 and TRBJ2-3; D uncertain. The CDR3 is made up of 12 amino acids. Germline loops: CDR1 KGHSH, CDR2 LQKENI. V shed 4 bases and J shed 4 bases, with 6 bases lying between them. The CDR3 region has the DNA TGTGCCAGCTCACAGAGCGCAGATACGCAGTATTTT. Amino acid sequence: CASSQSADTQYF.